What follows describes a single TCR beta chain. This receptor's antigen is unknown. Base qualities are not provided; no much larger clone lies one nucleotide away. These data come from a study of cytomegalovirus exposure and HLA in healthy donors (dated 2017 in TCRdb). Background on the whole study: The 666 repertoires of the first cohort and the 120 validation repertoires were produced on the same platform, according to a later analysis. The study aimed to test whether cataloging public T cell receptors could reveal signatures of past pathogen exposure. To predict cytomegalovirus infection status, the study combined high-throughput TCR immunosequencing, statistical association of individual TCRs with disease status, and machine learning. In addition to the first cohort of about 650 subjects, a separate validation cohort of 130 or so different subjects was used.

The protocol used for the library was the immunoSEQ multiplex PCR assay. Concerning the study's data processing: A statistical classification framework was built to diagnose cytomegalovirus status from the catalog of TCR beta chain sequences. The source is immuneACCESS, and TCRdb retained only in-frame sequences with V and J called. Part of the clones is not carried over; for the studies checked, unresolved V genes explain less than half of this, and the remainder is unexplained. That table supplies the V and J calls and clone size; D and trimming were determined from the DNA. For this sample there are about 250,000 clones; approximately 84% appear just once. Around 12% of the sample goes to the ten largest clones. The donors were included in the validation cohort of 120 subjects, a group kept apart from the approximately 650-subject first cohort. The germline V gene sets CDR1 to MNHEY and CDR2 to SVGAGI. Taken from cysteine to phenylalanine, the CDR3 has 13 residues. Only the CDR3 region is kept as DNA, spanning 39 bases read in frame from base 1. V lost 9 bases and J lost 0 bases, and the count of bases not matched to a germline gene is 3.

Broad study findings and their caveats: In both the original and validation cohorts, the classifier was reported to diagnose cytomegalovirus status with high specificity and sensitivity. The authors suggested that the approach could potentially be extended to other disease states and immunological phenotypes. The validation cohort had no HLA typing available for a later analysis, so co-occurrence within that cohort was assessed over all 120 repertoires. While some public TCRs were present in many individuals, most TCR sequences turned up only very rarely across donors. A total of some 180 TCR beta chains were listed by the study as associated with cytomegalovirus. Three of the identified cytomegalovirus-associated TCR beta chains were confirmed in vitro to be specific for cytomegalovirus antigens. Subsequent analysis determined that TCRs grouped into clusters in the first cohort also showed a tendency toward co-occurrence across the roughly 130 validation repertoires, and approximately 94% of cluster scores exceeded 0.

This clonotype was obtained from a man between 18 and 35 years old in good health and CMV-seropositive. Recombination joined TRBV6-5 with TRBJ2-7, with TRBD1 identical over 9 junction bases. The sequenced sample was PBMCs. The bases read TGTGCCAGTGCGGGACAGGGCTCCTACGAGCAGTACTTC. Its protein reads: CASAGQGSYEQYF.